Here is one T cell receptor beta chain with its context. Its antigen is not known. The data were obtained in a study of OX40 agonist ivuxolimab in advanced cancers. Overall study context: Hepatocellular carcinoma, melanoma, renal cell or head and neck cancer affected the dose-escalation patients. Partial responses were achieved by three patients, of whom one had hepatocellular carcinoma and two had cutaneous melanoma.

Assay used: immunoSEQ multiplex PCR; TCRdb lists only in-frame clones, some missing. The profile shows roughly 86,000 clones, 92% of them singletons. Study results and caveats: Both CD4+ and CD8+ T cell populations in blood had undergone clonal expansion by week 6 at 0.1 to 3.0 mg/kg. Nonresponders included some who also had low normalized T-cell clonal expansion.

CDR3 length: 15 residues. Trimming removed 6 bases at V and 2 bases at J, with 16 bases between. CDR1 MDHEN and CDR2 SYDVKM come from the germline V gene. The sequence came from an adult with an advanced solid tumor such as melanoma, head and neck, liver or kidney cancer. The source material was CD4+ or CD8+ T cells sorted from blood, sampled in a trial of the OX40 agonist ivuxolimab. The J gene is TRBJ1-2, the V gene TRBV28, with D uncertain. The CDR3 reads CASRPQRSGNYGYTF. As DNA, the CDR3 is TGTGCCAGCAGACCGCAAAGGTCCGGAAACTATGGCTACACCTTC.